Below are 30 T cell receptor beta chains sequenced from a single sample in a study of identical twins (dated by TCRdb to the mid-2010s). The protocol used for the library was 5' RACE. Sequencing was carried out with an Illumina HiSeq 2000. Using fastp trimming at Q25 and MiXCR clonotype assembly, TCRdb reanalyzed the public sequencing data and kept in-frame beta chains. All rows with the same CDR3 protein become a single entry with the most common DNA and genes. This sample holds roughly 570,000 distinct CDR3 sequences; 9.6% were observed only once. The top ten clones comprise under 3% of the sample. This sample was also put to use in a study of yellow fever vaccine responses in identical twins.

The sample comprised PBMCs. These receptors all stem from a woman between 18 and 30 years old in good health.

The chain couples TRBV29-1 to TRBJ2-1; the D is unclear. Trimming took off 5 bases at V and 1 base at J, with 6 bases between the two ends. The CDR3 spans 12 residues. CDR1 and CDR2 from the germline V gene are SQVTM and ANQGSEA. The CDR3 sequence: CSVKESYNEQFF. The CDR3, as DNA: TGCAGCGTTAAGGAATCCTACAATGAGCAGTTCTTC.

V and J are TRBV5-4 and TRBJ1-4; TRBD1 aligns across 10 bases. The CDR3 length is 14 residues. Germline V gene data show CDR1 as SGHNT and CDR2 as YYREEE (reference sequence). The junction had 6 bases not matched to a gene; V was cut back by 5 bases and J by 8 bases. The CDR3, as DNA: TGTGCCAGCAGGGGACAGGGGAAGGGGGAAAAACTGTTTTTT. Protein sequence: CASRGQGKGEKLFF.

Many counts were recorded for this clonotype. The rearrangement uses TRBV7-9 and TRBJ2-3; no clear D gene. CDR3 size: 12 residues. CDR1 and CDR2 (germline): SEHNR, FQNEAQ (reference sequence). V lost 3 bases, J lost 5 bases, and 6 bases lay in between. CDR3 sequence (DNA): TGTGCCAGCAGCTTCGGAAAAGATACGCAGTATTTT. Translation: CASSFGKDTQYF.

V is TRBV14 and J is TRBJ1-2; D gene ambiguous. The CDR3 is 15 amino acids. Trimming took 0 bases from V and 4 from J, leaving 12 bases between them. Per the germline V gene, CDR1 is SGHDN and CDR2 is FVKESK. CDR3 loop: CASSQDLLQIYGYTF. The CDR3 coding sequence is TGTGCCAGCAGCCAAGATCTATTACAGATCTATGGCTACACCTTC.

The rearrangement uses TRBV5-6 and TRBJ2-3, with D hard to call. The CDR3 sequence is 12 residues long. V shed 2 bases and J shed 7 bases, with 8 bases lying between them. The germline V gene has CDR1 SGHDT and CDR2 YYEEEE. Written as DNA, the CDR3 is TGTGCCAGCAGCTTAACCCAAAATACGCAGTATTTT. It specifies CASSLTQNTQYF.

The V call is TRBV11-2, the J call TRBJ2-4, with 9 bases matching TRBD2. This CDR3 is 16 amino acids long. V lost 5 bases, J lost 1 base, and 6 bases stayed unmatched. CDR1 SGHAT and CDR2 FQNNGV come from the germline V gene. As DNA, the CDR3 is TGTGCCAGCAGCCCCCATAGCGGGAGTGCCAAAAACATTCAGTACTTC. Protein: CASSPHSGSAKNIQYF.

The table lists this clonotype with many counts. The gene calls are TRBV6-5 and TRBJ2-5; tentative D call: TRBD2 (5 bases). V shed 0 bases and J shed 4 bases, with 9 bases lying between them. The CDR3 runs 14 residues. Germline CDR1 and CDR2: MNHEY and SVGAGI. Here the CDR3 reads CASSYSEGSETQYF. CDR3 DNA: TGTGCCAGCAGTTACTCAGAGGGTTCAGAGACCCAGTACTTC.

In its sample, this clonotype was seen many times. V is TRBV7-2 and J is TRBJ2-1; D gene ambiguous. V was shortened by 1 base and J by 4 bases, with 11 bases between the two germline ends. Germline values: CDR1 SGHTA, CDR2 FQGNSA. The CDR3 runs to 15 residues. The CDR3 nucleotides are TGTGCCAGCAGCTTAGTTCTCGGCCAATACAATGAGCAGTTCTTC. The encoded protein is CASSLVLGQYNEQFF. The complete variable domain, with remaining parts taken from reference TRBV7-2 and TRBJ2-1, reads GAGVSQSPSNKVTEKGKDVELRCDPISGHTALYWYRQSLGQGLEFLIYFQGNSAPDKSGLPSDRFSAERTGGSVSTLTIQRTQQEDSAVYLCASSLVLGQYNEQFFGPGTRLTVL.

The table lists this clonotype with a few counts. The chain combines TRBV5-1 with TRBJ2-3, with a tentative D call TRBD2 (5 bases). There are 17 residues in the CDR3. Germline CDR1 and CDR2: SGHRS and YFSETQ. Trimming left V 0 bases short and J 0 bases short, with 14 bases between. The CDR3: CASSLGDYYFSTDTQYF. In DNA form, the CDR3 reads TGCGCCAGCAGCTTGGGTGACTACTACTTTAGCACAGATACGCAGTATTTT. The full variable domain, in which reference TRBV5-1 and TRBJ2-3 provide the parts outside the CDR3, is KAGVTQTPRYLIKTRGQQVTLSCSPISGHRSVSWYQQTPGQGLQFLFEYFSETQRNKGNFPGRFSGRQFSNSRSEMNVSTLELGDSALYLCASSLGDYYFSTDTQYFGPGTRLTVL.

The V call is TRBV12-3 or TRBV12-4, the J call TRBJ1-5, with 11 bases lining up with TRBD1. J was trimmed by 3 bases and V by 6 bases; bases with no gene match: 4. CDR3 length: 15 amino acids. The CDR3 here is CASRGQGATNQPQHF. The CDR3 region has the DNA TGTGCCAGCAGAGGACAGGGGGCGACCAATCAGCCCCAGCATTTT.

This clonotype was counted at least ten times. The chain couples TRBV2 to TRBJ2-3; TRBD2 agrees at 9 bases. The CDR3 totals 18 residues. Germline V gene data show CDR1 as SNHLY and CDR2 as FYNNEI. The junction had 13 bases not matched to a gene; V was cut back by 6 bases and J by 0 bases. The CDR3 sequence is CASRDVKGLAGSTDTQYF. Here the CDR3 DNA reads TGTGCCAGCAGGGACGTAAAGGGGCTAGCGGGGAGCACAGATACGCAGTATTTT. Looking up the rest from reference TRBV2 and TRBJ2-3 gives the full variable domain: EPEVTQTPSHQVTQMGQEVILRCVPISNHLYFYWYRQILGQKVEFLVSFYNNEISEKSEIFDDQFSVERPDGSNFTLKIRSTKLEDSAMYFCASRDVKGLAGSTDTQYFGPGTRLTVL.

The chain carries TRBV4-3 and TRBJ2-1; no clear D gene. This CDR3 has 16 amino acids. V lost 0 bases to trimming and J lost 0 bases, with 9 bases between them. Germline CDR1 reads LGHNA; CDR2 reads YSLEER. DNA for the CDR3: TGCGCCAGCAGCCAAGATCCACTTAACTCCTACAATGAGCAGTTCTTC. This encodes CASSQDPLNSYNEQFF.

This clonotype was observed a single time. This chain connects TRBV24-1 to TRBJ1-2; 8 bases are shared with TRBD1. The CDR3 is 16 residues long. V dropped 4 bases and J dropped 3; count of bases not matched to a gene: 9. Germline V gives CDR1 KGHDR, CDR2 SFDVKD. The CDR3 reads CATSDPGRGLDYGYTF. CDR3 bases: TGTGCCACCAGTGACCCCGGCAGGGGGCTTGACTATGGCTACACCTTC.

This clonotype was detected once. The junction and the germline gene differ at one end; a read error may be behind it. The chain recombines TRBV5-4 with TRBJ1-5, with a possible D match to TRBD1 (5 bases). Per germline, CDR1 SGHNT and CDR2 YYREEE (reference sequence). This CDR3 region has 14 residues. The CDR3 loop is CAGSLGGNNQPQHF. In DNA, the CDR3 is TGTGCCGGCAGCTTGGGGGGAAACAATCAGCCCCAGCATTTT.

V and J are TRBV6-5 and TRBJ1-1, with D possibly matching TRBD1 (6 bases). With 8 bases removed from V and 5 bases from J, the gap between germline ends came to 12 bases. This CDR3 comprises 12 residues. Germline V gives CDR1 MNHEY, CDR2 SVGAGI. CDR3: CASSKGGTEAFF. CDR3 bases: TGTGCCAGCTCTAAGGGGGGAACTGAAGCTTTCTTT.

The table lists this clonotype with many counts. This rearrangement joins TRBV15 to TRBJ2-1; 7 bases are a match to TRBD2. From germline, CDR1 is LNHNV and CDR2 YYDKDF (reference sequence). Trimming removed 5 bases from V and 6 bases from J; junction bases left unmatched: 1. CDR3 length: 12 amino acids. The CDR3 loop is CATSPGGNEQFF. The DNA for the CDR3 is TGTGCCACCAGCCCGGGGGGCAATGAGCAGTTCTTC.

This clonotype was seen more than once but under ten times. The V call is TRBV21-1, the J call TRBJ2-7; the table's D call of TRBD2 was not tested on the DNA. TRBV21-1 counts as a pseudogene. This CDR3 comprises 13 residues. The CDR3 DNA sequence: TGTGCCAGCAAGGCGGGAGACCTTTACGAGCAGTACTTC. Its translation: CASKAGDLYEQYF.

This clonotype was recorded many times. This chain uses TRBV20-1 with TRBJ2-5; D unresolved. The V end was cut by 5 bases, the J end by 5 bases, with 9 bases between. The CDR3 extends over 11 amino acids. From germline, CDR1 is DFQATT and CDR2 SNEGSKA (reference sequence). CDR3 nucleotide sequence: TGCAGTGCTCGGAGTGGGGAGACCCAGTACTTC. Protein: CSARSGETQYF.

This clonotype was seen many times. V gene TRBV6-2 or TRBV6-3 combines with J gene TRBJ1-1; TRBD1 is a possible D gene (5 bases). Germline values: CDR1 MNHEY, CDR2 SVGEGT. The length of the CDR3 is 15 residues. Between the trimmed V and J ends, which lost 4 bases and 0 bases, there was a span of 12 bases. In nucleotides, the CDR3 is TGTGCCAGCAGTTTTTTAGGACATATGAACACTGAAGCTTTCTTT. Its translation is CASSFLGHMNTEAFF.

This chain links TRBV7-9 with TRBJ2-1; D tentatively fits TRBD1 or TRBD2 (6 bases each). V shed 4 bases and J shed 4 bases, with 20 bases lying between them. The CDR3 extends over 17 amino acids. Germline V gives CDR1 SEHNR, CDR2 FQNEAQ (reference sequence). The CDR3 protein is CASSSPTRGQSYNEQFF. CDR3 in DNA: TGTGCCAGCAGCTCGCCGACCCGGGGGCAATCGTACAATGAGCAGTTCTTC.

The V gene is TRBV29-1, the J gene TRBJ2-7; TRBD1 matches at 9 bases. CDR3 size: 14 residues. Germline V gene lookup returns CDR1 SQVTM and CDR2 ANQGSEA. V lost 4 bases and J lost 1; bases outside the gene matches: 5. CDR3: CSVVPGTGSYEQYF. In DNA, the CDR3 is TGCAGCGTTGTACCCGGGACAGGGTCCTACGAGCAGTACTTC.

V usage is TRBV7-9 and J usage is TRBJ2-5; a weak D match, TRBD1 (6 bases). Trimming shortened V by 5 bases and J by 3 bases, and 16 bases separated the two germline ends. CDR1 and CDR2 from the germline V gene are SEHNR and FQNEAQ (reference sequence). This CDR3 region has 15 residues. CDR3 amino acids: CASSGQIYPKETQYF. The CDR3 bases are TGTGCCAGCAGCGGACAGATCTACCCTAAAGAGACCCAGTACTTC.

This sequence joins TRBV13 and TRBJ2-7; 12 nucleotides agree with TRBD2. This CDR3 contains 15 residues. Germline V gene sequence: CDR1 PRHDT, CDR2 FYEKMQ (reference sequence). The J segment lost 7 bases and the V segment lost 5 bases, leaving 9 bases of the junction unmatched. The CDR3 DNA reads TGTGCCAGCAGCCCGCGACTAGCGGGAGTCAATGAGCAGTACTTC. It codes for CASSPRLAGVNEQYF.

This clonotype was found a few times. This sequence joins TRBV7-9 and TRBJ2-1, with D perhaps matching TRBD1 (6 bases). This CDR3 is built from 16 residues. Trimming took off 5 bases at V and 0 bases at J, with 14 bases between the two ends. The germline V gene has CDR1 SEHNR and CDR2 FQNEAQ (reference sequence). CDR3 region: CASSGGAGGSYNEQFF. CDR3 sequence (DNA): TGTGCCAGCAGCGGGGGCGCCGGCGGCTCCTACAATGAGCAGTTCTTC.

The table lists this clonotype with many counts. This sequence joins TRBV3-1 and TRBJ1-5, with 10 nucleotides matching TRBD1. In germline, CDR1 is LGHDT, CDR2 YNNKEL (reference sequence). This CDR3 has 14 residues. The trim removed 1 base at V and 7 bases at J, leaving 1 base unmatched. CDR3 bases: TGTGCCAGCAGCCAAGGGACAGGGGGACAGCCCCAGCATTTT. Its translation: CASSQGTGGQPQHF.

This chain joins TRBV27 and TRBJ2-2; weak D call: TRBD2 (5 bases). This CDR3 has 16 residues. In germline, CDR1 is MNHEY, CDR2 SMNVEV (reference sequence). V lost 2 bases and J 7 bases, leaving 17 bases between the germline ends. The CDR3 nucleotides are TGTGCCAGCAGTTTAGTACCGGAGAGGGAACGCGGGGAGCTGTTTTTT. Protein sequence: CASSLVPERERGELFF.

This clonotype was detected a few times. The chain couples TRBV29-1 to TRBJ2-7; TRBD2 matches 10 bases. This CDR3 region has 13 residues. In germline, CDR1 is SQVTM, CDR2 ANQGSEA. The trim removed 4 bases at V and 1 base at J, leaving 1 base unmatched. CDR3 nucleotide sequence: TGCAGCGTTGCTAGCGGGAGATCCTACGAGCAGTACTTC. Amino acids: CSVASGRSYEQYF.

This clonotype was detected many times. The chain is built from TRBV10-2 and TRBJ2-3; 10 bases map to TRBD2. This CDR3 comprises 15 residues. V lost 6 bases and J lost 4; bases outside the gene matches: 7. Per the germline V gene, CDR1 is WSHSY and CDR2 is SAAADI. The CDR3 reads CASSLLAGASDTQYF. CDR3 sequence (DNA): TGCGCCAGCAGCCTTCTAGCGGGAGCATCAGATACGCAGTATTTT.

The chain links TRBV6-2 or TRBV6-3 to TRBJ2-2; TRBD1 matches 7 bases. Germline-derived CDR1 and CDR2 are MNHEY and SVGEGT. The J segment lost 0 bases and the V segment lost 6 bases, leaving 7 bases of the junction unmatched. The CDR3 covers 16 residues. CDR3 nucleotides: TGTGCCAGCAGCCTTGGACAGGTCGCGAACACCGGGGAGCTGTTTTTT. Translated, it gives CASSLGQVANTGELFF.

The chain is built from TRBV15 and TRBJ2-1; the match to TRBD1 covers 10 bases. The CDR3 has 15 amino acids. Germline values: CDR1 LNHNV, CDR2 YYDKDF (reference sequence). V trimming: 3 bases; J trimming: 7 bases; junction bases outside the gene matches: 6. The CDR3 protein is CATSSPGQGVNEQFF. As DNA, the CDR3 is TGTGCCACCAGCAGTCCCGGACAGGGGGTGAATGAGCAGTTCTTC.